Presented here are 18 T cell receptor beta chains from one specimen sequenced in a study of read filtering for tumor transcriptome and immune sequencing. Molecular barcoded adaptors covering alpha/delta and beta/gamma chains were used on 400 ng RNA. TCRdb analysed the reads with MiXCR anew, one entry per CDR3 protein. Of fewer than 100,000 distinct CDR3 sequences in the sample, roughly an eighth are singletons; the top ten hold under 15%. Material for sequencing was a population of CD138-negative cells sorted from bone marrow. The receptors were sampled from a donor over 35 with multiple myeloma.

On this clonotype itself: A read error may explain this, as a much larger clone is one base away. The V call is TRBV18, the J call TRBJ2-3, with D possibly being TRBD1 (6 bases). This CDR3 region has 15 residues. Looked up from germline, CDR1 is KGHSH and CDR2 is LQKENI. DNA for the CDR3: TGTGCCAGCTCACCTGACAGGCCATTCACAGATACGCGGTATTTT. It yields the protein CASSPDRPFTDTRYF.

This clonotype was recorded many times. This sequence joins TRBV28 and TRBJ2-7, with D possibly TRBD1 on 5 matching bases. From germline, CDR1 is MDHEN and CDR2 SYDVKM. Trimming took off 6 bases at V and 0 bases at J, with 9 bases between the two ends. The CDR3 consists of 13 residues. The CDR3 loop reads CASRPQASYEQYF. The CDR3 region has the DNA TGTGCCAGCAGGCCACAGGCCTCCTACGAGCAGTACTTC. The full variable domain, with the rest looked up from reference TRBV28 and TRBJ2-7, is DVKVTQSSRYLVKRTGEKVFLECVQDMDHENMFWYRQDPGLGLRLIYFSYDVKMKEKGDIPEGYSVSREKKERFSLILESASTNQTSMYLCASRPQASYEQYFGPGTRLTVT.

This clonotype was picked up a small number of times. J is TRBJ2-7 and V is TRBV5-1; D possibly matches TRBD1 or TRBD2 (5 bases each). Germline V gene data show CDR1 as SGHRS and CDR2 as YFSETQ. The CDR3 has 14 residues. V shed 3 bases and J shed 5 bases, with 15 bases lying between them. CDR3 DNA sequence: TGCGCCAGCAGCTCGGGGACCCTAGGCGACGAGCAGTACTTC. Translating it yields CASSSGTLGDEQYF.

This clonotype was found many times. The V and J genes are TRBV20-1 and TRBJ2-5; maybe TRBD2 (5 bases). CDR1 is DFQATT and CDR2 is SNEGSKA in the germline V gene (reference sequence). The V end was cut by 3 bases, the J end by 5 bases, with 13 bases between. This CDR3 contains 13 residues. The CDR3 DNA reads TGCAGTGCTAGGGAGGCGCCGTGGGAGACCCAGTACTTC. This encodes CSAREAPWETQYF.

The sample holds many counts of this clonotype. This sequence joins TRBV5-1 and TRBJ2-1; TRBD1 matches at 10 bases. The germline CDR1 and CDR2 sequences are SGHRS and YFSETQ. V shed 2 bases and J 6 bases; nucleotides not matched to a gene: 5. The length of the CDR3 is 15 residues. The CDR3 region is CASSFGQGVFNEQFF. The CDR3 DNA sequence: TGCGCCAGCAGCTTCGGACAGGGGGTGTTCAATGAGCAGTTCTTC.

CDR3 sequence reads: CASSSPKRTGGVETQYF. The CDR3 DNA is TGTGCCAGCAGCTCGCCAAAGAGGACAGGGGGCGTAGAGACCCAGTACTTC. This chain links TRBV11-1 with TRBJ2-5; TRBD1 matches at 11 bases. J lost 4 bases, V lost 4 bases, and 11 bases had no gene match. CDR3 size: 17 residues. Looked up from germline, CDR1 is SGHAT and CDR2 is FQDESV (reference sequence).

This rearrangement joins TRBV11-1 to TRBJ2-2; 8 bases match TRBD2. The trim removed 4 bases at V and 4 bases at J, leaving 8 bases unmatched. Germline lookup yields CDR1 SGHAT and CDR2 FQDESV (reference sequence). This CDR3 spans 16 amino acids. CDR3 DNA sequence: TGTGCCAGCAGCTCCGAAGCGGGAGCCTTCACCGGGGAGCTGTTTTTT. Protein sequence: CASSSEAGAFTGELFF.

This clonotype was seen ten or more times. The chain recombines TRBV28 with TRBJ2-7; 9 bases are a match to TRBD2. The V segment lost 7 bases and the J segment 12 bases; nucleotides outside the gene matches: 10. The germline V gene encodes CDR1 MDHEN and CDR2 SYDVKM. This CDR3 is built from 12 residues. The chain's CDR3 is CASNLQGLAWYF. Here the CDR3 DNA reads TGTGCCAGCAACCTCCAAGGACTAGCGTGGTACTTC.

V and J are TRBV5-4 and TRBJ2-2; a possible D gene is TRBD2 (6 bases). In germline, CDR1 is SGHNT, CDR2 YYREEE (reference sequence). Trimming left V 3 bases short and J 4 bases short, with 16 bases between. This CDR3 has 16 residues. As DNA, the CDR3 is TGTGCCAGCAGCTCGAGTGGGGGGAGCGGCACCGGGGAGCTGTTTTTT. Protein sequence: CASSSSGGSGTGELFF.

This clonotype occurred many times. DNA of the CDR3: TGTGCCAGCAGTTCACGAGGGAGGGGGTCCTACAATGAGCAGTTCTTC. Translating gives CASSSRGRGSYNEQFF. This chain links TRBV28 with TRBJ2-1, with a weak D call TRBD2 (7 bases). V was clipped by 4 bases and J by 1 base, with 14 bases between them. This CDR3 comprises 16 residues. CDR1 and CDR2 from the germline V gene are MDHEN and SYDVKM.

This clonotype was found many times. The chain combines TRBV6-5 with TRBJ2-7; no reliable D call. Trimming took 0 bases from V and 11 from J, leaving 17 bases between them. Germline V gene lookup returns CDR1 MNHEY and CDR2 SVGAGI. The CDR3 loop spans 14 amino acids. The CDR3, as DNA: TGTGCCAGCAGTTACTCAGAGTTCGGGCGAGCTGAGTACTTC. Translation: CASSYSEFGRAEYF.

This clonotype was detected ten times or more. The CDR3 here is CSAQTVAGEVYNEQFF. The DNA of the CDR3 is TGCAGTGCTCAAACCGTAGCGGGAGAGGTCTACAATGAGCAGTTCTTC. The genes are TRBV20-1 and TRBJ2-1; 9 bases match TRBD2. The CDR3 has 16 residues. V trimming: 5 bases; J trimming: 3 bases; junction bases outside the gene matches: 11. Looked up from germline, CDR1 is DFQATT and CDR2 is SNEGSKA (reference sequence).

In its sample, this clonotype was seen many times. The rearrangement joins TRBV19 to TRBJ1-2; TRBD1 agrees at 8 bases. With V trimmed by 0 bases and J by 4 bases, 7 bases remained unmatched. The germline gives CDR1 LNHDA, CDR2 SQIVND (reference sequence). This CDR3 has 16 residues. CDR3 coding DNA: TGTGCCAGTAGTATAGATCGAGACAGGGGCGTCTATGGCTACACCTTC. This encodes CASSIDRDRGVYGYTF.

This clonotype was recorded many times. The CDR3 sequence is CASSLVGGLAGSSGELFF. The CDR3 coding sequence is TGCGCCAGCAGCTTGGTAGGAGGGCTAGCGGGATCTTCCGGGGAGCTGTTTTTT. This chain links TRBV5-1 with TRBJ2-2, with TRBD2 matching over 9 bases. This CDR3 comprises 18 residues. CDR1 is SGHRS, CDR2 YFSETQ, per germline. Trimming at V came to 0 bases and at J to 6 bases, leaving 12 bases not matched to a gene.

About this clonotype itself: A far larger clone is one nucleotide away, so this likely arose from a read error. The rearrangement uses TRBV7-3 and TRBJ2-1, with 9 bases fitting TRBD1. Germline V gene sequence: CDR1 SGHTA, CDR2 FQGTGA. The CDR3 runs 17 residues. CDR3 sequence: CASSSGTGRGTYNEQLF. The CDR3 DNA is TGTGCCAGCAGCTCCGGGACAGGGAGAGGTACATACAATGAGCAGCTCTTC.

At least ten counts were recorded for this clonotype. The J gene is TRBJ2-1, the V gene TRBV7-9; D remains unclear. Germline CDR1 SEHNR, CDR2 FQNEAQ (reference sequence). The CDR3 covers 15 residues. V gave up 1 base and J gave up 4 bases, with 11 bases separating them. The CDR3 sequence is CASSLDLGSYNEQFF. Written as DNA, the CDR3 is TGTGCCAGCAGCTTAGATTTGGGATCGTACAATGAGCAGTTCTTC.

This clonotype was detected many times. The CDR3 nucleotides are TGTGCCAGAAACAAGTTGAACACTGAAGCTTTCTTT. This sequence encodes CARNKLNTEAFF. The V and J genes are TRBV2 and TRBJ1-1; D gene unclear. The CDR3 sequence is 12 residues long. Germline CDR1 and CDR2: SNHLY and FYNNEI. The V end was cut by 9 bases, the J end by 0 bases, with 8 bases between.

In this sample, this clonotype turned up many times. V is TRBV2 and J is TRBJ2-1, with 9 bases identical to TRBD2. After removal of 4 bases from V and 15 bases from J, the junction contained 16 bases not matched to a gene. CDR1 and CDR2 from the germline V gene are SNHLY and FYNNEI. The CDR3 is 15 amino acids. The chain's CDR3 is CASSGLAGALVVAFF. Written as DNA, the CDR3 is TGTGCCAGCAGTGGATTAGCGGGAGCCCTTGTAGTGGCGTTCTTC.